Below are 2 T cell receptor beta chains sequenced from a single sample in a study of immune characterization of retroperitoneal liposarcoma. TCRdb reprocessed the PCR reads via MiXCR and lists one record per CDR3 protein. This sample carries 10,000 or so distinct CDR3 sequences, around 30% of them seen once, and the ten largest clones take roughly 9%. Material for sequencing was tumor tissue. These receptors were taken from a male donor with retroperitoneal liposarcoma.

This clonotype was seen ten or more times. The V gene is TRBV6-1, the J gene TRBJ2-3; TRBD1 matches at 8 bases. Germline V CDR1 and CDR2: MNHNS, SASEGT. V shed 11 bases, J shed 1 base, and the junction held 8 bases outside the gene matches. CDR3 size: 14 residues. CDR3 amino acids: CAARTGMGTDTQYF. In DNA form, the CDR3 reads TGTGCCGCGCGGACAGGGATGGGCACAGATACGCAGTATTTT.

This clonotype was counted a few times. The CDR3 region is CASDRGRQPQHF. For the CDR3, the DNA is TGTGCCAGCGACAGGGGGCGGCAGCCCCAGCATTTT. The chain couples TRBV6-1 to TRBJ1-5, with 10 bases lining up with TRBD1. Germline values: CDR1 MNHNS, CDR2 SASEGT. Trimming at V came to 8 bases and at J to 7 bases, leaving 2 bases not matched to a gene. This CDR3 contains 12 residues.